This T cell receptor beta chain was recorded in a study of blood T cells in healthy people across ages (dated by TCRdb to 2013 to 2016). The study in broad terms: Template switching captured roughly one uniquely barcoded TCR beta cDNA molecule per two T cells in model experiments. To track age-related changes in TCR beta repertoire diversity, the study relied on deep sequencing normalized with unique cDNA molecular identifiers. Donors were grouped into four age groups: young (average roughly 17 years), middle-aged (over 35), aged (about 59) and long-lived (around 80). To avoid experimental bias, donors of different ages were spread randomly across the sequencing lanes. The study analyzed two additional independent replicas of 1 million unique cDNA reads from the same blood draw for two donors, one aged 18 to 30 and one aged 80 or older. Study-wide findings and limitations: Observed TCR beta diversity per million T cells fell roughly linearly with age, and a significant reduction was already apparent by age about 38. Estimates of total diversity from one million sequenced T cells were regarded as lower bounds and underestimates. There was a strong correlation between observed TCR beta diversity and the percentage of naive T cells measured by flow cytometry. Donor CMV infection status was unknown, potentially confounding age-related changes in expanded clonotypes. The long-lived group showed more naive CD4+ T cells, fewer expanded clones and increased TCR diversity than the aged group, suggesting age selection. Bulk unsorted PBMC profiling prevented conclusive comparison of naive and antigen-experienced compartments.

A word on this clonotype: Its antigen specificity is not known. No base quality values were provided; no much bigger clone lies one nucleotide off.

The donors were about 40 Caucasian individuals from Russia, aged roughly 6 to 100 years, who were systemically healthy. Ten milliliters of peripheral blood were drawn from each donor into EDTA-treated Vacutainer tubes. PBMCs were isolated by Ficoll-Paque density-gradient centrifugation, with at least 6.5 million obtained per sample. Trizol reagent was used to extract total RNA from PBMCs, with at least 5 micrograms per sample. For every donor, flow cytometry on a PBMC aliquot measured the percentage of naive CD45RAhigh/CD27high T cells. Library prep was done by 5' RACE. Data came from an Illumina HiSeq 2500. A second PCR of about 6 to 11 cycles was performed with a sample-barcoded 5' primer and a J-beta primer mix. A template-switch 5' adaptor carrying 12 random nucleotides introduced a unique molecular identifier onto each TCR beta cDNA molecule. Each sample yielded at least 2.5 million CDR3-containing paired-end reads. First-strand cDNA was synthesized from all RNA with the Mint cDNA synthesis kit, primed by a TRBC-specific oligonucleotide. All cDNA was treated with uracil-DNA glycosylase and then went through a first 18-cycle PCR with the universal primers M1SS and BC2_uni_R. Concerning the study's data processing: Normalization of each sample was performed by random selection of 1 million high-quality reads, each carrying a distinct molecular identifier. Reads with shared molecular identifiers were discarded instead of being binned into consensus sequences. CDR3 identification, clonotype clustering and error correction used MiTCR with a Q25 quality threshold and the strictest error-elimination algorithm. A nonparametric unseen species model with Euler transformation was used to estimate lower-bound total TCR beta diversity. TCRdb reprocessing: public reads trimmed at Q25 with fastp, clones called with MiXCR, in-frame beta chains kept. CDR3 protein duplicates are merged, each entry listing the most common genes and DNA. The V and J calls were not made by the authors but by TCRdb's processing. This sample holds 650,000 to 1,000,000 distinct CDR3 sequences; 35% to 40% were observed only once. The ten largest account for about an eighth of the sample.

The CDR3, cysteine through phenylalanine, is 14 amino acids long. The CDR3 DNA has 42 bases and is translated from base 1. V drops 7 bases and J drops 10 bases, leaving 20 bases in between. The germline V gene encodes CDR1 SNHLY and CDR2 FYNNEI. Sequencing input: blood. The receptor comes from a man younger than 35 in good health. Here the chain combines TRBV2 and TRBJ1-5; 6 matching bases give a weak D call of TRBD1. The nucleotide sequence is given as TGTGCCAGCACCACACAGGGAAACAATCGACCCCAGCATTTT. This sequence encodes CASTTQGNNRPQHF.